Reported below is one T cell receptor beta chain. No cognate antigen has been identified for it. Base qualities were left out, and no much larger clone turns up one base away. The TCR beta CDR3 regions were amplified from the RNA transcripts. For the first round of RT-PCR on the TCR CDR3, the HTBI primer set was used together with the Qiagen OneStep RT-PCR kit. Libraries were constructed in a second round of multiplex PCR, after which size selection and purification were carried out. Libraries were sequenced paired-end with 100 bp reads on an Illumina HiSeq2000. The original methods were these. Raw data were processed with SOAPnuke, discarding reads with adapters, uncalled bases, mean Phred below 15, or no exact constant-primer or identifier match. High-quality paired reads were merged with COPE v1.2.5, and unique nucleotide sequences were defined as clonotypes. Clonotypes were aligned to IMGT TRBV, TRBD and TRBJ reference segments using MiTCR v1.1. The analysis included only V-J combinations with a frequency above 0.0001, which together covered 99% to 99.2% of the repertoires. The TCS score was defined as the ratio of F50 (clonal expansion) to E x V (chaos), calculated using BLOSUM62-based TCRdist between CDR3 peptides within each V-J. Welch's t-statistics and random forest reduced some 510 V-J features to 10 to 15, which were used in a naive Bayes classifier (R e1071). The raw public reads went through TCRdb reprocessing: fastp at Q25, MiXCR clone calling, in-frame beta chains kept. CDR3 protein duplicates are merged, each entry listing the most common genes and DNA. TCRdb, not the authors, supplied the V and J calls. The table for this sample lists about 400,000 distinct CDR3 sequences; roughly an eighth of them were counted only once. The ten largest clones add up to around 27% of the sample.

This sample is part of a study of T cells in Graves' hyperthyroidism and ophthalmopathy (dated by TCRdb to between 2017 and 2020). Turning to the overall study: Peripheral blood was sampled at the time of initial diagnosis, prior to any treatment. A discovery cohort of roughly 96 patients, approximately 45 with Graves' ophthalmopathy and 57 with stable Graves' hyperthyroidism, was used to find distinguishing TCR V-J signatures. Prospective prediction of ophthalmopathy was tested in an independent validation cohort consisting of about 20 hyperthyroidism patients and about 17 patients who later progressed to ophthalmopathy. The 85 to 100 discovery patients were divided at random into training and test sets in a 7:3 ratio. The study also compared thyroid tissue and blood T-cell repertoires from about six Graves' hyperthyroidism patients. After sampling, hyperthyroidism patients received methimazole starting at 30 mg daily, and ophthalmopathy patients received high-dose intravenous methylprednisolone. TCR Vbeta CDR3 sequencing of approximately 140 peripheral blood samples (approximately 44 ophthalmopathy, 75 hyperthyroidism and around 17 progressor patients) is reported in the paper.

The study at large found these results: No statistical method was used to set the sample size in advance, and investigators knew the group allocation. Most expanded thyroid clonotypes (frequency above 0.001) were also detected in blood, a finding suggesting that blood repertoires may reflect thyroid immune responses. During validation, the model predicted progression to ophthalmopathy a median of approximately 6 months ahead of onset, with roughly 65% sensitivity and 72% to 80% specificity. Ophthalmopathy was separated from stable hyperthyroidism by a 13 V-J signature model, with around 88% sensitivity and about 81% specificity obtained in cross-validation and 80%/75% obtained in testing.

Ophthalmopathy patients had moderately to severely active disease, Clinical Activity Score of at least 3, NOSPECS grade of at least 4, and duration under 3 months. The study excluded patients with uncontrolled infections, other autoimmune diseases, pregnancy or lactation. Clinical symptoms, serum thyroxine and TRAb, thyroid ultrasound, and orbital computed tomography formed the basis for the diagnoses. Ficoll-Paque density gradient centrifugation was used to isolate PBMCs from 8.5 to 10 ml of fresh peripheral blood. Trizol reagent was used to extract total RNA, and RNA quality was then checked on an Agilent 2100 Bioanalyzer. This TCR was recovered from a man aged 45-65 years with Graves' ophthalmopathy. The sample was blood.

This receptor carries the CDR3 CASNSGGGPTYEQYF. Here is the DNA: TGTGCCAGCAATAGCGGGGGCGGGCCTACCTACGAGCAGTACTTC. The chain couples TRBV6-2 or TRBV6-3 to TRBJ2-7; 9 central bases correspond to TRBD2. The CDR3 spans 15 residues, from the cysteine through the phenylalanine. The kept DNA is CDR3 alone, 45 bases in frame from the first base. V lost 7 bases and J lost 2 bases, and the count of bases not matched to a germline gene is 9. The germline V gene gives CDR1 as MNHEY and CDR2 as SVGEGT.